The present entry profiles one T cell receptor beta chain with its context. The data are from a study of blood T cell repertoires in COVID-19. Whole-study context: PBMCs, B-cell-depleted T cells, or T cells provided the cDNA or gDNA that made up the material.

The V end lost 5 bases, the J end lost 1 base, and 5 bases lay between the germline ends. Germline assignment: CDR1 KGHDR and CDR2 SFDVKD. The CDR3 totals 13 residues. Per the original methods: Reference gene primer amplification yielded estimated nucleated cell counts. Measured with immunoSEQ multiplex PCR; TCRdb has only the in-frame clones, and not every one. Clone size and V and J calls were adopted from that table, with D and trimming inferred from the DNA. The sample carries hundreds of thousands of clones, 75% to 90% recorded once. This sequence was found in a woman in her 30s who had been exposed to COVID-19. The rearrangement uses TRBV24-1 and TRBJ2-1; a possible D gene is TRBD1 (5 bases). The sample comprised PBMCs or T cells enriched from blood (not recorded which). CDR3 amino acids: CATSAGSYNEQFF. The DNA of the CDR3 is TGTGCCACCAGTGCAGGGTCCTACAATGAGCAGTTCTTC.